This T cell receptor (beta chain) was found in a study of HIV-infected patients and healthy controls. This clonotype was recorded at least ten times. TCRdb used MiXCR to reprocess the 5' RACE reads, holding one entry per CDR3 protein. This sample has about 64,000 distinct CDR3 sequences, with about a fifth found just once. This clonotype originated in a human donor in good health. Sequencing input: CD4+ T cells from blood.

Here the CDR3 DNA reads TGTGCCAGCTCAACGGGGGGGAACACTGAAGCTTTCTTT. Its protein product is CASSTGGNTEAFF. The gene calls are TRBV18 and TRBJ1-1, with D possibly being TRBD1 (5 bases). Germline V CDR1 and CDR2: KGHSH, LQKENI. V was trimmed by 5 bases and J by 1 base, leaving 8 bases between them. The CDR3 covers 13 residues. Based on the CDR3 plus reference TRBV18 and TRBJ1-1, the full variable domain is NAGVMQNPRHLVRRRGQEARLRCSPMKGHSHVYWYRQLPEEGLKFMVYLQKENIIDESGMPKERFSAEFPKEGPSILRIQQVVRGDSAAYFCASSTGGNTEAFFGQGTRLTVV.